These 28 T cell receptor beta chains share one sample of origin, sequenced in a study of cytomegalovirus exposure and HLA in healthy donors. The PCR made use of 60 Vbeta and 13 Jbeta primers. Clones were sequenced by immunoSEQ multiplex PCR, and TCRdb holds only the in-frame ones, with some missing. The repertoire holds some 110,000 clones, with about two thirds as singletons. The sequenced sample was PBMCs. These receptors were taken from a boy aged 5-17 years in good health and CMV-seronegative.

Here the CDR3 reads CASSPTLLAGAYNEQFF. In DNA form, the CDR3 reads TGCGCCAGCAGCCCCACTCTACTAGCGGGGGCCTACAATGAGCAGTTCTTC. This chain connects TRBV4-1 to TRBJ2-1; 11 bases agree with TRBD2. Germline CDR1 MGHRA, CDR2 YSYEKL. The V gene end was trimmed by 4 bases and the J gene end by 2 bases; junction bases not matched to a gene: 7. The CDR3 extends over 17 amino acids.

In the case of this clone: Within the sample, other DNA sequences also encode this same CDR3. The J gene is TRBJ1-2, the V gene TRBV6-5; D is ambiguous. The CDR3 extends over 15 amino acids. CDR1 is MNHEY and CDR2 is SVGAGI in the germline V gene. The V gene lost 0 bases and the J gene lost 1 base, with 9 bases spanning the gap. CDR3 region: CASSYSRQVNYGYTF. The CDR3 DNA reads as TGTGCCAGCAGTTACTCACGTCAGGTTAACTATGGCTACACCTTC.

V is TRBV5-4 and J is TRBJ2-2, with 8 nucleotides matching TRBD1. The ends lost 4 bases at V and 3 bases at J; junction bases unmatched: 5. CDR1 is SGHNT, CDR2 YYREEE, per germline (reference sequence). The CDR3 loop spans 15 amino acids. This CDR3 is CASSRGQVDTGELFF. The CDR3 coding sequence is TGTGCCAGCAGCAGGGGACAGGTGGACACCGGGGAGCTGTTTTTT.

This clone appeared a single time. V usage is TRBV28 and J usage is TRBJ1-1, with D perhaps TRBD1 (6 bases). Trimming removed 4 bases from V and 2 bases from J, with 14 bases in between. The CDR3 sequence is 15 residues long. Per the germline V gene, CDR1 is MDHEN and CDR2 is SYDVKM. CDR3 sequence: CASSYRVGVNTEAFF. CDR3 bases: TGTGCCAGCAGTTACAGGGTGGGGGTAAACACTGAAGCTTTCTTT.

The chain couples TRBV10-3 to TRBJ2-7; 8 bases fit TRBD1. The J segment lost 3 bases and the V segment lost 5 bases, leaving 6 bases of the junction unmatched. Germline CDR1 and CDR2: ENHRY and SYGVKD. The CDR3 is 14 amino acids. CDR3: CAISSGTGGYEQYF. The CDR3 DNA reads TGTGCCATCAGTTCCGGGACAGGTGGCTACGAGCAGTACTTC.

The sample holds a few counts of this clone. This chain links TRBV5-1 with TRBJ1-1; TRBD1 might be the D (5 bases). Deletions cut 1 base from V and 3 bases from J, with 10 bases between. CDR3 length: 14 amino acids. The germline V gene encodes CDR1 SGHRS and CDR2 YFSETQ. CDR3 region: CASSLQGGDTEAFF. CDR3 nucleotide sequence: TGCGCCAGCAGCTTGCAGGGCGGAGACACTGAAGCTTTCTTT.

This chain links TRBV6-5 with TRBJ2-5; possible D gene TRBD1, 6 bases. V lost 5 bases to trimming and J lost 5 bases, with 18 bases between them. Germline assignment: CDR1 MNHEY and CDR2 SVGAGI. This CDR3 spans 15 amino acids. CDR3 sequence: CASSRTASREETQYF. Written as DNA, the CDR3 is TGTGCCAGCAGTAGGACAGCTTCGAGGGAGGAGACCCAGTACTTC.

This sequence joins TRBV13 and TRBJ2-3; D possibly corresponds to TRBD1 (5 bases). The CDR3 has 15 amino acids. Trimming left V 7 bases short and J 3 bases short, with 17 bases between. CDR1 and CDR2 from the germline V gene are PRHDT and FYEKMQ (reference sequence). CDR3 coding DNA: TGTGCCAGCACCAGTAGGGGTGGTCGGACAGATACGCAGTATTTT. It specifies CASTSRGGRTDTQYF. The variable domain in full, completed from reference TRBV13 and TRBJ2-3, reads AAGVIQSPRHLIKEKRETATLKCYPIPRHDTVYWYQQGPGQDPQFLISFYEKMQSDKGSIPDRFSAQQFSDYHSELNMSSLELGDSALYFCASTSRGGRTDTQYFGPGTRLTVL.

This clone was seen only a few times. The chain recombines TRBV19 with TRBJ1-1; 7 nucleotides align to TRBD1. This CDR3 spans 14 amino acids. The ends lost 6 bases at V and 3 bases at J; junction bases unmatched: 7. Germline V lookup: CDR1 LNHDA, CDR2 SQIVND (reference sequence). CDR3 in DNA: TGTGCCAGTAGGACAGGGAAGAGTTACACTGAAGCTTTCTTT. It codes for CASRTGKSYTEAFF.

CDR3 coding DNA: TGTGCCAGCAGCAGTCGCCCCAGACAGCCCCAGCATTTT. Protein: CASSSRPRQPQHF. V usage is TRBV7-2 and J usage is TRBJ1-5, with no clear D. V was trimmed by 5 bases and J by 7 bases, leaving 12 bases between them. CDR1 SGHTA and CDR2 FQGNSA come from the germline V gene. The CDR3 has 13 residues.

The rearrangement uses TRBV5-6 and TRBJ1-2; 10 positions agree with TRBD1. The V gene's germline CDR1 is SGHDT and CDR2 YYEEEE. The CDR3 is 14 residues long. The ends lost 4 bases at V and 8 bases at J; junction bases unmatched: 8. This CDR3 is CASSVGQGEHGYTF. The CDR3 DNA is TGTGCCAGCAGCGTTGGACAGGGGGAGCACGGCTACACCTTC.

The chain joins TRBV28 to TRBJ2-3; tentatively, D is TRBD2 (5 bases). CDR3 length equals 14 residues. CDR1 and CDR2 from the germline V gene are MDHEN and SYDVKM. Trimming took 6 bases from V and 3 from J, leaving 13 bases between them. Written as DNA, the CDR3 is TGTGCCAGCAGAGTAGGGAGTCCTACAGATACGCAGTATTTT. It specifies CASRVGSPTDTQYF.

V gene TRBV5-5 combines with J gene TRBJ1-5; 9 bases map to TRBD1. The CDR3 has 14 residues. CDR1 SGHKS and CDR2 YYEKEE come from the germline V gene (reference sequence). V shed 3 bases and J 5 bases; nucleotides not matched to a gene: 3. In nucleotides, the CDR3 is TGTGCCAGCAGCTACGACAGGGGGGATCAGCCCCAGCATTTT. Translated: CASSYDRGDQPQHF.

This clone showed up just a few times. V usage is TRBV19 and J usage is TRBJ1-1; D unresolved. The germline V gene encodes CDR1 LNHDA and CDR2 SQIVND (reference sequence). V dropped 7 bases and J dropped 9 bases, with 24 bases sitting between them. This CDR3 contains 15 residues. The CDR3 DNA is TGTGCCAGTACCCCCCGAAGGTCAGGACTATCCCAAGCTTTCTTT. Translation gives CASTPRRSGLSQAFF.

This clone was seen a few times. The same CDR3 can be traced to other DNA sequences in this sample. The chain combines TRBV5-1 with TRBJ2-2; D is unresolved. With 0 bases removed from V and 1 base from J, the gap between germline ends came to 4 bases. The CDR3 sequence is 14 residues long. The germline gives CDR1 SGHRS, CDR2 YFSETQ. The chain's CDR3 is CASSLGQNTGELFF. In nucleotides, the CDR3 is TGCGCCAGCAGCTTGGGACAGAACACCGGGGAGCTGTTTTTT.

Concerning this clone: A far larger clone is off by one base, so a read error is likely. The conserved phenylalanine or tryptophan normally closing the CDR3 is absent here, so this likely arose from a read error. This sample also contains other DNA sequences that code for the same CDR3. The rearrangement links TRBV2 to TRBJ1-2, with D perhaps matching TRBD1 (6 bases). V was shortened by 4 bases and J by 0 bases, with 15 bases between the two germline ends. The CDR3 runs to 16 residues. The germline gives CDR1 SNHLY, CDR2 FYNNEI. In nucleotides, the CDR3 is TGTGCCAGCAGTGGGGATGCAGGGGTGTCTAACTATGGCTACACCGTC. This codes for CASSGDAGVSNYGYTV.

The CDR3 reads CASSLAGGKSTEAFF. CDR3 DNA: TGTGCCAGCAGCTTAGCAGGGGGGAAGAGCACTGAAGCTTTCTTT. This chain links TRBV13 with TRBJ1-1, with 7 bases identical to TRBD1. CDR1 and CDR2 (germline): PRHDT, FYEKMQ (reference sequence). V lost 1 base and J lost 4; bases outside the gene matches: 6. This CDR3 is built from 15 residues.

The count of this clone is one. The chain joins TRBV10-2 to TRBJ2-7; 7 nucleotides line up with TRBD1. With V trimmed by 8 bases and J by 0 bases, 1 base remained unmatched. This CDR3 is built from 12 residues. The V gene's germline CDR1 is WSHSY and CDR2 SAAADI. Here the CDR3 reads CASGDSSYEQYF. CDR3 DNA sequence: TGCGCCAGCGGGGACAGCTCCTACGAGCAGTACTTC.

The chain is built from TRBV28 and TRBJ1-2; D not certain. Trimming removed 6 bases from V and 6 bases from J, with 11 bases in between. This CDR3 spans 12 amino acids. Germline V gives CDR1 MDHEN, CDR2 SYDVKM. The CDR3, as DNA: TGTGCCAGCAGAAGTGTTCGGGATGGCTACACCTTC. Translated, it gives CASRSVRDGYTF.

The chain employs TRBV4-3 and TRBJ2-5; 10 positions match TRBD1. The CDR3 has 14 amino acids. Germline V gene sequence: CDR1 LGHNA, CDR2 YSLEER. Unmatched junction bases numbered 3, after V lost 3 bases and J lost 5 bases. The CDR3 coding sequence is TGCGCCAGCAGCCAGACAGGGGGCCTCGAGACCCAGTACTTC. It yields the protein CASSQTGGLETQYF.

This clone was recorded once. Other DNA sequences in this sample translate to the same CDR3. The chain links TRBV2 to TRBJ2-2; the match to TRBD2 covers 7 bases. This CDR3 contains 14 residues. Trimming removed 6 bases from V and 7 bases from J; junction bases left unmatched: 8. In germline, CDR1 is SNHLY, CDR2 FYNNEI. The CDR3 DNA reads TGTGCCAGCAGGAGCGGGGAGCTGGACGGGGAGCTGTTTTTT. Residues: CASRSGELDGELFF.

V and J are TRBV10-3 and TRBJ2-1; D remains unclear. CDR3 length: 14 amino acids. Per germline, CDR1 ENHRY and CDR2 SYGVKD. V was shortened by 8 bases and J by 1 base, with 12 bases between the two germline ends. CDR3: CAIGGGESYNEQFF. The CDR3 coding sequence is TGTGCCATCGGTGGCGGCGAGTCCTACAATGAGCAGTTCTTC.

This clone was counted only a few times. The chain couples TRBV18 to TRBJ1-1; no clear D gene. This CDR3 comprises 14 residues. V was pared by 2 bases and J by 5 bases, with 12 bases between. The germline V gene encodes CDR1 KGHSH and CDR2 LQKENI. CDR3 DNA sequence: TGTGCCAGCTCACCATTTATGGTAGAGACTGAAGCTTTCTTT. Amino acids: CASSPFMVETEAFF.

The chain links TRBV25-1 to TRBJ2-7, with 7 bases that match TRBD2. Unmatched junction bases numbered 4, after V lost 4 bases and J lost 4 bases. This CDR3 is built from 13 residues. Per germline, CDR1 MGHDK and CDR2 SYGVNS. CDR3 sequence: CASSGAGRYEQYF. In DNA form, the CDR3 reads TGTGCCAGCAGTGGAGCGGGGAGGTACGAGCAGTACTTC.

The rearrangement joins TRBV29-1 to TRBJ1-1, with 10 nucleotides matching TRBD1. The CDR3 sequence is 12 residues long. The V gene end was trimmed by 7 bases and the J gene end by 6 bases; junction bases not matched to a gene: 5. Germline CDR1 SQVTM, CDR2 ANQGSEA. For the CDR3, the DNA is TGCAGCGCCGACAGGGGGCGGTCTGAAGCTTTCTTT. Protein: CSADRGRSEAFF.

This clone was detected once. The chain combines TRBV7-2 with TRBJ1-1; 9 bases line up with TRBD1. Germline loops: CDR1 SGHTA, CDR2 FQGNSA. The CDR3 consists of 13 residues. V gave up 4 bases and J gave up 10 bases; unmatched junction bases: 7. This chain's CDR3 is CASSSGQGRGAFF. CDR3 in DNA: TGTGCCAGCAGCTCCGGACAGGGGCGGGGAGCTTTCTTT. The variable domain in full, completed from reference TRBV7-2 and TRBJ1-1, reads GAGVSQSPSNKVTEKGKDVELRCDPISGHTALYWYRQSLGQGLEFLIYFQGNSAPDKSGLPSDRFSAERTGGSVSTLTIQRTQQEDSAVYLCASSSGQGRGAFFGQGTRLTVV.

This clone has more than one count but fewer than ten. The CDR3 here is CASSPAWSSGRTYNEQFF. The CDR3 DNA is TGCGCCAGCAGCCCCGCGTGGTCTAGCGGGAGGACCTACAATGAGCAGTTCTTC. The genes are TRBV5-1 and TRBJ2-1; 11 bases match TRBD2. CDR3 length equals 18 residues. Germline V gene data show CDR1 as SGHRS and CDR2 as YFSETQ. After removal of 4 bases from V and 2 bases from J, the junction contained 11 bases not matched to a gene.

This clone has just a few counts. The CDR3 spells CASSMDRGHQPQHF. The CDR3 region has the DNA TGTGCCAGTAGTATGGACAGGGGGCATCAGCCCCAGCATTTT. The chain combines TRBV19 with TRBJ1-5; 11 positions match TRBD1. Germline values: CDR1 LNHDA, CDR2 SQIVND (reference sequence). The CDR3 covers 14 residues. V was clipped by 3 bases and J by 5 bases; unmatched bases: 0. Looking up the rest from reference TRBV19 and TRBJ1-5 gives the full variable domain: DGGITQSPKYLFRKEGQNVTLSCEQNLNHDAMYWYRQDPGQGLRLIYYSQIVNDFQKGDIAEGYSVSREKKESFPLTVTSAQKNPTAFYLCASSMDRGHQPQHFGDGTRLSIL.